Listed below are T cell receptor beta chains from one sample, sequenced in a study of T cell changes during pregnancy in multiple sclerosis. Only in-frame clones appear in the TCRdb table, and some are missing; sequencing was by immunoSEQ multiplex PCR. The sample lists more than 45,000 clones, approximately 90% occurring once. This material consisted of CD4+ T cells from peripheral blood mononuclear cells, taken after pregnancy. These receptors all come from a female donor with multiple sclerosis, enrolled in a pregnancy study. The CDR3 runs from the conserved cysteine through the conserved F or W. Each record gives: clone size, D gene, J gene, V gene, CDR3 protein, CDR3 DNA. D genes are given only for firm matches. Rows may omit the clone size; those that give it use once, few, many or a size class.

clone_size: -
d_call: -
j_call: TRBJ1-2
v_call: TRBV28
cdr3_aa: CASSLAWGQGNVRDF
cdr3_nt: -

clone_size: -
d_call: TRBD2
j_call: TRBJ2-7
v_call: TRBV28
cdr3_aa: CASSRWGQEWTSGGSYEQYF
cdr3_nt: TGTGCCAGCAGTCGTTGGGGCCAGGAGTGGACTAGCGGGGGATCCTACGAGCAGTACTTC

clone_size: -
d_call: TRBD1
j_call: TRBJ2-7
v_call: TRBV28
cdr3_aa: CASSLPGTGFYEQYF
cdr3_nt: TGTGCCAGCAGTTTACCCGGGACAGGGTTTTACGAGCAGTACTTC

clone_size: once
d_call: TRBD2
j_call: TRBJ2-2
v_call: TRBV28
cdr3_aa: CASSLSREGQSLGELFF
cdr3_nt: TGTGCCAGCAGTTTGAGTCGGGAGGGCCAAAGTCTCGGGGAGCTGTTTTTT

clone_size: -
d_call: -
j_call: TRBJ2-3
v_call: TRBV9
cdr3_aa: CASSVVGTTDTQYF
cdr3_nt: TGTGCCAGCAGCGTAGTCGGTACCACAGATACGCAGTATTTT

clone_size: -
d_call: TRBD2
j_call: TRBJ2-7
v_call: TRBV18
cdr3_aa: CASSPRGGLAEQYF
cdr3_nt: TGTGCCAGCTCACCCCGCGGGGGGCTTGCGGAGCAGTACTTC

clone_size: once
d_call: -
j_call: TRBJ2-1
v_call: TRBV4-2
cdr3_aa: CASSQEQDSYNEQFF
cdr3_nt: TGTGCCAGCAGCCAAGAACAGGACTCCTACAATGAGCAGTTCTTC

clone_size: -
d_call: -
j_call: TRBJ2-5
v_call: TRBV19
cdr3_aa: CASRLSGSGETQYF
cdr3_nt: TGTGCCAGCCGACTCTCCGGGAGCGGCGAGACCCAGTACTTC

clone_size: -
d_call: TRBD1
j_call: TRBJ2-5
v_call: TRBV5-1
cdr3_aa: CASSLTTGETQYF
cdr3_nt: TGCGCCAGCAGCTTGACGACAGGGGAGACCCAGTACTTC

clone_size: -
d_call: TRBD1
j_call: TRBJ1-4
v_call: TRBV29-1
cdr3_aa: CSARDSQNEKLFF
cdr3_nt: TGCAGCGCCCGGGACAGCCAAAATGAAAAACTGTTTTTT

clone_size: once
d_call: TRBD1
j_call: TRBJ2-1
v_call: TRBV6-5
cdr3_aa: CASSYSGQGYNEQFF
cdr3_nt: TGTGCCAGCAGTTACTCCGGACAGGGCTACAATGAGCAGTTCTTC

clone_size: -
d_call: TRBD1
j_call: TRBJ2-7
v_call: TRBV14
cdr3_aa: CASSSNRDRDYRPYEQYF
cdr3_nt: TGTGCCAGCAGCAGTAACCGGGACAGGGATTATAGGCCCTACGAGCAGTACTTC

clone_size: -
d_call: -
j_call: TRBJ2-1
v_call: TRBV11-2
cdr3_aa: CASSPIEALIGREQFF
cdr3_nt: TGTGCCAGCAGCCCCATCGAGGCCCTAATAGGTCGGGAGCAGTTCTTC

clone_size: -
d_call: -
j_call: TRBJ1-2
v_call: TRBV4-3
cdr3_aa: CASSQEVSTKGYTF
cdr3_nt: TGCGCCAGCAGCCAAGAAGTAAGCACGAAAGGCTACACCTTC

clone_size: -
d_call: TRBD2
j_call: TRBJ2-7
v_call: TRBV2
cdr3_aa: CATLAGGSAGQYF
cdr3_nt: TGTGCCACACTAGCGGGAGGCTCGGCGGGGCAGTACTTC

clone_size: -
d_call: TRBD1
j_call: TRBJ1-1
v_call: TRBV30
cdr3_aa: CAWSPQEGGRPFFYTEAFF
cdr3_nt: TGTGCCTGGAGTCCCCAGGAAGGGGGCAGGCCCTTTTTTTACACTGAAGCTTTCTTT

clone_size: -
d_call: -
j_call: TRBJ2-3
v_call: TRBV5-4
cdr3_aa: CASSKEGLEDTQYF
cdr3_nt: TGTGCCAGCAGCAAGGAGGGGTTGGAGGATACGCAGTATTTT

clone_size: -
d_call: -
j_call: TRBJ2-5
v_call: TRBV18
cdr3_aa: CASFATLGQETQYF
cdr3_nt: TGTGCCAGCTTTGCGACCCTCGGGCAAGAGACCCAGTACTTC

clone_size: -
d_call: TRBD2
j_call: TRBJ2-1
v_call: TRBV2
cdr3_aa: CASTGTSGRQFF
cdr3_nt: TGTGCCAGCACTGGGACTAGCGGAAGGCAGTTCTTC

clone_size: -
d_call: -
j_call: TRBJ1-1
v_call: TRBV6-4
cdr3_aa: CASSVEKGVEAFF
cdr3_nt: TGTGCCAGCAGTGTGGAGAAGGGGGTTGAAGCTTTCTTT

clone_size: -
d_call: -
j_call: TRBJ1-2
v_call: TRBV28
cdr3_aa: CASSSDYGYTF
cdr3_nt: TGTGCCAGCAGCTCCGACTATGGCTACACCTTC

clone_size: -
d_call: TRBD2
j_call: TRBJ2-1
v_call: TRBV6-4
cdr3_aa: CASTQTSGGTYNEQFF
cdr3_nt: TGTGCCAGCACCCAGACTAGCGGGGGCACCTACAATGAGCAGTTCTTC

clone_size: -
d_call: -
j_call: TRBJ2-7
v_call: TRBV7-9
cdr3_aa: CASSPGPGGSYEQYF
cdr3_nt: TGTGCCAGCAGCCCCGGACCAGGAGGGTCCTACGAGCAGTACTTC

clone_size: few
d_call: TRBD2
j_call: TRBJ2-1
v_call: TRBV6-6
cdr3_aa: CASRLAEGGEQFF
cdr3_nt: TGTGCCAGCAGACTAGCGGAAGGGGGTGAGCAGTTCTTC

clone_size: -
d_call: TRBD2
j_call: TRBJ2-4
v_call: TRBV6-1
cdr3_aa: CASSGGLAGVNIQYF
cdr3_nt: TGTGCCAGCAGTGGGGGACTAGCGGGAGTAAACATTCAGTACTTC

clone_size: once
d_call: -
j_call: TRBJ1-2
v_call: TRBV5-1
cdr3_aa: CASSFWQTGLSVYGYTF
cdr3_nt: TGCGCCAGCAGCTTTTGGCAGACAGGACTTTCGGTCTATGGCTACACCTTC

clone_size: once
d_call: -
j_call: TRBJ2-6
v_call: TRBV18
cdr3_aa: CASSRPAGGGGPNSGANVLTF
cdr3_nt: TGTGCCAGCTCACGCCCCGCCGGGGGAGGGGGACCCAACTCTGGGGCCAACGTCCTGACTTTC